Each of the 13 T cell receptor beta chains below was sequenced from the same sample in a study of long-term antiretroviral therapy in people with HIV. They ran version v3.0 of the immunoSEQ assay at survey level. Data came from immunoSEQ multiplex PCR; TCRdb stores just in-frame clones and leaves some out. This table holds tens of thousands of clones, roughly 85% found once. This specimen was unsorted PBMCs, taken 4.1 years after starting antiretroviral therapy. These receptors were taken from a woman between 40 and 55 years old with HIV.

The chain recombines TRBV19 with TRBJ1-5, with a weak D call TRBD1 (5 bases). This CDR3 contains 15 residues. V dropped 1 base and J dropped 7 bases, with 14 bases sitting between them. Germline CDR1 reads LNHDA; CDR2 reads SQIVND (reference sequence). The DNA for the CDR3 is TGTGCCAGTAGTATAGGTGGGGGTCCGCGACAGCCCCAGCATTTT. This encodes CASSIGGGPRQPQHF.

The chain employs TRBV5-4 and TRBJ1-2, with 7 bases identical to TRBD1. This CDR3 has 16 residues. The J segment lost 4 bases and the V segment lost 2 bases, leaving 11 bases of the junction unmatched. Germline CDR1 is SGHNT and CDR2 is YYREEE (reference sequence). CDR3 in DNA: TGTGCCAGCAGCTTCCCCGGGACAGCCCTGATCTATGGCTACACCTTC. Translation gives CASSFPGTALIYGYTF.

The chain combines TRBV4-1 with TRBJ2-7; the D gene is possibly TRBD1 (5 bases). The CDR3 is 11 residues long. Trimming shortened V by 5 bases and J by 5 bases, and 7 bases separated the two germline ends. Looked up from germline, CDR1 is MGHRA and CDR2 is YSYEKL. The CDR3 spells CASSLGHEQYF. In DNA, the CDR3 is TGCGCCAGCAGCTTGGGGCACGAGCAGTACTTC.

The CDR3 DNA follows: TGTGCCAGTAGTATAGCCGGGACAGGGAATGAAAAACTGTTTTTT. Protein: CASSIAGTGNEKLFF. This sequence joins TRBV19 and TRBJ1-4, with 9 bases matching TRBD1. Per germline, CDR1 LNHDA and CDR2 SQIVND (reference sequence). CDR3 length: 15 residues. J was trimmed by 5 bases and V by 1 base; bases with no gene match: 2.

The rearrangement links TRBV7-6 to TRBJ1-2; 8 bases map to TRBD1. This CDR3 has 14 residues. Losses at the gene ends were 5 bases for V and 6 bases for J; bases not matched to a gene: 8. Germline values: CDR1 SGHVS, CDR2 FNYEAQ. This chain's CDR3 is CASSTTGGSDGYTF. Here the CDR3 DNA reads TGTGCCAGCAGCACCACAGGGGGAAGTGATGGCTACACCTTC.

The V and J genes are TRBV19 and TRBJ1-1; no firm D call. Germline CDR1 and CDR2: LNHDA and SQIVND (reference sequence). V shed 3 bases and J shed 0 bases, with 8 bases lying between them. The CDR3 sequence is 14 residues long. Here the CDR3 reads CASSMRTLNTEAFF. The CDR3 DNA reads TGTGCCAGTAGTATGAGGACCCTGAACACTGAAGCTTTCTTT.

The chain couples TRBV19 to TRBJ2-1, with 7 nucleotides matching TRBD2. Germline V CDR1 and CDR2: LNHDA, SQIVND (reference sequence). The CDR3 covers 15 residues. V lost 2 bases, J lost 0 bases, and 1 base stayed unmatched. Here the CDR3 DNA reads TGTGCCAGTAGTATAACGGGAGGCTCCTACAATGAGCAGTTCTTC. Protein: CASSITGGSYNEQFF.

V usage is TRBV11-3 and J usage is TRBJ1-1, with D possibly matching TRBD1 (6 bases). This CDR3 region has 15 residues. Trimming shortened V by 5 bases and J by 6 bases, and 19 bases separated the two germline ends. The germline CDR1 and CDR2 sequences are SGHNT and YENEEA. CDR3 DNA sequence: TGTGCCAGCAGCCGTGGGGGCCTAGACGTGGCTGAAGCTTTCTTT. It encodes CASSRGGLDVAEAFF. Using reference TRBV11-3 and TRBJ1-1 for the parts outside the CDR3, the full variable domain is EAGVVQSPRYKIIEKKQPVAFWCNPISGHNTLYWYLQNLGQGPELLIRYENEEAVDDSQLPKDRFSAERLKGVDSTLKIQPAELGDSAVYLCASSRGGLDVAEAFFGQGTRLTVV.

This sequence joins TRBV7-9 and TRBJ1-2; D uncertain. This CDR3 region has 14 residues. Germline V gene sequence: CDR1 SEHNR, CDR2 FQNEAQ (reference sequence). Trimming removed 2 bases at V and 0 bases at J, with 7 bases between. The CDR3 sequence: CASSLLDPNYGYTF. The CDR3, as DNA: TGTGCCAGCAGCTTACTGGACCCTAACTATGGCTACACCTTC.

This clone was seen more than once but under ten times. The chain recombines TRBV2 with TRBJ1-5; perhaps TRBD1 as D (5 bases). Trimming left V 6 bases short and J 5 bases short, with 20 bases between. Germline V gene sequence: CDR1 SNHLY, CDR2 FYNNEI. The CDR3 extends over 16 amino acids. The CDR3 DNA follows: TGTGCCAGCAGACAGGTACCAGGTTCTTCACATCAGCCCCAGCATTTT. Translation: CASRQVPGSSHQPQHF.

The chain recombines TRBV7-2 with TRBJ1-1; D is undetermined. The V end lost 3 bases, the J end lost 1 base, and 6 bases lay between the germline ends. CDR1 is SGHTA, CDR2 FQGNSA, per germline. The CDR3 has 13 amino acids. This CDR3 is CASSFGRNTEAFF. The CDR3 coding sequence is TGTGCCAGCAGCTTCGGCAGGAACACTGAAGCTTTCTTT.

J is TRBJ2-7 and V is TRBV18, with 9 bases that match TRBD1. This CDR3 has 17 residues. The V gene end was trimmed by 1 base and the J gene end by 2 bases; junction bases not matched to a gene: 9. Germline-derived CDR1 and CDR2 are KGHSH and LQKENI. In nucleotides, the CDR3 is TGTGCCAGCTCACCACTTGCCGGGACAGGGAAGACCTACGAGCAGTACTTC. Its translation is CASSPLAGTGKTYEQYF.

This rearrangement joins TRBV18 to TRBJ2-2, with 9 bases matching TRBD1. The CDR3 totals 16 residues. V was pared by 4 bases and J by 7 bases, with 10 bases of the junction left unmatched. The germline gives CDR1 KGHSH, CDR2 LQKENI. CDR3 region: CASSQITQGAGGELFF. CDR3 in DNA: TGTGCCAGCTCACAAATCACACAGGGGGCCGGCGGGGAGCTGTTTTTT. The entire variable domain, with the rest obtained from reference TRBV18 and TRBJ2-2, is as follows: NAGVMQNPRHLVRRRGQEARLRCSPMKGHSHVYWYRQLPEEGLKFMVYLQKENIIDESGMPKERFSAEFPKEGPSILRIQQVVRGDSAAYFCASSQITQGAGGELFFGEGSRLTVL.